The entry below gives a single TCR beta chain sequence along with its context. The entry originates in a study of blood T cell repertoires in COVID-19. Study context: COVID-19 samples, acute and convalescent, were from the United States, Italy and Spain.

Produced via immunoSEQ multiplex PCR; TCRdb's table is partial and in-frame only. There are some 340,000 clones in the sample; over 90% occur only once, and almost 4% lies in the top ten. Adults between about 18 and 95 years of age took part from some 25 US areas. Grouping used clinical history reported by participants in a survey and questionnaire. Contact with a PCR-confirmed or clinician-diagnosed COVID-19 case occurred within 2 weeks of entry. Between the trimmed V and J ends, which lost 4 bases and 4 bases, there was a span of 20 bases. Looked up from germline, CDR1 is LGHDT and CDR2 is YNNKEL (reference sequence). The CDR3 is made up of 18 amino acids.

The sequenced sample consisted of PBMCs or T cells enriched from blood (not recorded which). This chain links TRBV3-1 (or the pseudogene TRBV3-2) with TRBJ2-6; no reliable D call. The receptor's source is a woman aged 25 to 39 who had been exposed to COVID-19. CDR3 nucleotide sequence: TGTGCCAGCAGCCCTCCGTTCTCCCGAGGCTCCGGGGCCAACGTCCTGACTTTC. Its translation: CASSPPFSRGSGANVLTF.